A selection of T cell receptor beta chains follows, all from one sample in a study of T cell changes during pregnancy in multiple sclerosis. Clones were sequenced by immunoSEQ multiplex PCR, and TCRdb holds only the in-frame ones, with some missing. Of 25,000 to 30,000 clones listed, 89% were seen once; the top ten hold around 0.8%. Material: CD4+ T cells from peripheral blood mononuclear cells, obtained in the second trimester of pregnancy. All receptors come from a female donor with multiple sclerosis, enrolled in a pregnancy study. Both conserved end residues are part of each CDR3. Fields, in order: clone size, V gene, CDR3 length, J gene, D gene, CDR3 protein, CDR3 DNA. A D gene is named only where the DNA matches it firmly. Size is stated for part of the rows, as once, few or many counts, or as a class when the clone is expanded.

NA	TRBV27	14	TRBJ1-1	NA	CASSFLRENTEAFF	TGTGCCAGCAGTTTTCTCAGGGAGAACACTGAAGCTTTCTTT
NA	TRBV21-1	17	TRBJ2-1	NA	CASSKEGGGASYNEQFF	TGTGCCAGCAGCAAAGAGGGCGGGGGGGCCTCCTACAATGAGCAGTTCTTC
NA	TRBV6-5	14	TRBJ2-1	TRBD1	CASSQADRAPIPFF	TGTGCCAGCAGTCAGGCGGACAGGGCGCCTATACCGTTCTTC
NA	TRBV15	12	TRBJ2-5	NA	CATSRQAETQYF	TGTGCCACCAGTCGCCAGGCAGAGACCCAGTACTTC
NA	TRBV4-3	13	TRBJ2-5	NA	CASSPEPGETQYF	TGCGCCAGCAGCCCGGAACCAGGGGAGACCCAGTACTTC
NA	TRBV28	14	TRBJ2-5	TRBD1	CASSLLAGGETQYF	TGTGCCAGCAGTTTATTGGCAGGGGGAGAGACCCAGTACTTC
NA	TRBV9	15	TRBJ1-6	NA	CASSVAGVYNSPLHF	TGTGCCAGCAGCGTAGCAGGGGTATATAATTCACCCCTCCACTTT
NA	TRBV11-2	16	TRBJ1-1	TRBD1	CASSSRGQAQGTEAFF	TGTGCCAGCAGCTCCCGGGGACAGGCACAGGGCACTGAAGCTTTCTTT
NA	TRBV7-2	14	TRBJ2-5	NA	CASSLFPSSETQYF	TGTGCCAGCAGCTTATTCCCTAGTAGTGAGACCCAGTACTTC
NA	TRBV5-1	14	TRBJ2-5	NA	CASSLSGIQETQYF	TGCGCCAGCAGCTTGTCGGGGATCCAAGAGACCCAGTACTTC
NA	TRBV6-6	15	TRBJ1-1	NA	CASSLDGGGNTEAFF	TGTGCCAGCAGTCTAGACGGGGGAGGGAACACTGAAGCTTTCTTT
NA	TRBV2	16	TRBJ1-1	TRBD1	CASSEWTGVLNTEAFF	TGTGCCAGCAGTGAATGGACAGGGGTTTTGAACACTGAAGCTTTCTTT
NA	TRBV7-7	18	TRBJ2-2	TRBD1	CASSPSTGGGTDTGELFF	TGTGCTAGCAGCCCCTCGACAGGGGGGGGTACTGACACCGGGGAGCTGTTTTTT
NA	TRBV4-2	15	TRBJ2-5	TRBD2	CASSKLAGEKETQYF	TGTGCCAGCAGCAAACTAGCGGGGGAGAAAGAGACCCAGTACTTC
few	TRBV5-1	14	TRBJ1-2	TRBD1	CASSLGDRSYGYTF	TGCGCCAGCAGCTTGGGGGACAGGAGCTATGGCTACACCTTC
NA	TRBV9	16	TRBJ1-3	NA	CASSALDRYSGNTIYF	TGTGCCAGCAGCGCCCTAGACAGGTACTCTGGAAACACCATATATTTT
NA	TRBV4-1	15	TRBJ2-4	TRBD1	CASSLGTAYSNIQYF	TGCGCCAGCAGCCTTGGGACAGCTTATTCTAATATTCAGTACTTC
NA	TRBV18	14	TRBJ2-7	NA	CASSPRTPPYEQYF	TGTGCCAGCTCCCCCCGGACTCCTCCCTACGAGCAGTACTTC
NA	TRBV4-1	15	TRBJ1-2	NA	CASSQDPPWAGGYTF	TGCGCCAGCAGCCAAGATCCACCCTGGGCGGGTGGCTACACCTTC
NA	TRBV7-9	15	TRBJ1-5	TRBD1	CASSAGQAASQPQHF	TGTGCCAGCAGCGCCGGACAGGCGGCGAGTCAGCCCCAGCATTTT
NA	TRBV7-2	19	TRBJ1-1	TRBD1	CASSPRRDRADWWNTEAFF	TGTGCCAGCAGCCCTAGAAGGGACAGGGCAGATTGGTGGAACACTGAAGCTTTCTTT
NA	TRBV2	14	TRBJ2-7	TRBD1	CASSEQGEAYEQYF	TGTGCCAGCAGCGAACAGGGGGAGGCCTACGAGCAGTACTTC
NA	TRBV19	20	TRBJ2-3	NA	CASRGQLGAGKLLQRGTQYF	TGTGCCAGTAGAGGACAGCTAGGAGCGGGGAAACTCCTCCAGCGGGGTACGCAGTATTTT
NA	TRBV4-1	15	TRBJ2-5	TRBD2	CASSQHGTSQETQYF	TGCGCCAGCAGCCAACATGGGACTAGCCAAGAGACCCAGTACTTC
NA	TRBV13	18	TRBJ2-3	NA	CASSLTPRGPEKRDTQYF	TGTGCCAGCAGCTTAACCCCGCGGGGGCCTGAAAAAAGGGATACGCAGTATTTT
NA	TRBV19	14	TRBJ2-7	TRBD1	CASSSRMGQYEQYF	TGTGCCAGTAGTAGCCGGATGGGACAGTACGAGCAGTACTTC
NA	TRBV28	12	TRBJ1-1	NA	CATYREPPEAFF	TGTGCCACGTACCGGGAGCCCCCTGAAGCTTTCTTT
NA	TRBV6-5	14	TRBJ1-1	NA	CASSPPRGTTEAFF	TGTGCCAGCAGTCCACCGAGGGGGACAACTGAAGCTTTCTTT
NA	TRBV18	18	TRBJ1-1	NA	CASSPLGYVGALNTEAFF	TGTGCCAGCTCCCCTCTGGGATACGTGGGGGCCCTGAACACTGAAGCTTTCTTT
NA	TRBV5-1	15	TRBJ2-1	NA	CASSLGSATYNEQFF	TGCGCCAGCAGCTTGGGCAGCGCAACCTACAATGAGCAGTTCTTC
few	TRBV6-5	14	TRBJ1-6	NA	CASRGRGDNSPLHF	TGTGCCAGCAGGGGGAGGGGGGATAATTCACCCCTCCACTTT
NA	TRBV5-4	12	TRBJ2-3	NA	CASSIDTDTQYF	TGTGCCAGCAGCATAGACACAGATACGCAGTATTTT
NA	TRBV5-1	18	TRBJ2-4	TRBD1	CASSLGGTGDLAKNIQYF	TGCGCCAGCAGCTTGGGTGGGACAGGGGATCTAGCCAAAAACATTCAGTACTTC
NA	TRBV7-2	13	TRBJ2-7	TRBD1	CASSVTGFREQYF	TGTGCCAGCAGCGTGACAGGGTTCCGCGAGCAGTACTTC
NA	TRBV11-2	15	TRBJ2-7	NA	CASSLDLGVGYEQYF	TGTGCCAGCAGCTTAGATCTAGGGGTAGGGTACGAGCAGTACTTC
NA	TRBV7-7	13	TRBJ2-5	NA	CASSQDSLETQYF	TGTGCTAGCAGCCAGGACTCTCTTGAGACCCAGTACTTC
NA	TRBV6-5	15	TRBJ2-5	NA	CASSYGQGKGETQYF	TGTGCCAGCAGTTACGGTCAGGGAAAGGGAGAGACCCAGTACTTC
NA	TRBV7-2	12	TRBJ2-1	NA	CASSHSYNEQFF	TGTGCCAGCAGCCACTCCTACAATGAGCAGTTCTTC
NA	TRBV19	16	TRBJ1-6	NA	CASSIGLSSYNSPLHF	TGTGCCAGTAGTATAGGGTTGAGCTCCTATAATTCACCCCTCCACTTT
NA	TRBV5-6	13	TRBJ2-5	NA	CASSLAEEETQYF	TGTGCCAGCAGCTTGGCCGAGGAAGAGACCCAGTACTTC
NA	TRBV12-5	15	TRBJ1-2	NA	CASGFLPPVGRGYTF	TGTGCTAGTGGCTTCCTCCCCCCGGTAGGGAGGGGCTACACCTTC
once	TRBV5-1	14	TRBJ2-5	NA	CASSLNRGGETQYF	TGCGCCAGCAGCTTGAACAGGGGGGGAGAGACCCAGTACTTC
NA	TRBV10-3	19	TRBJ2-5	TRBD2	CAISEIPLTSGGPQETQYF	TGTGCCATCAGTGAAATCCCGTTAACTAGCGGGGGGCCTCAAGAGACCCAGTACTTC
NA	TRBV10-3	13	TRBJ1-1	NA	CAISVGEGTEAFF	TGTGCCATCAGTGTGGGGGAGGGCACTGAAGCTTTCTTT
NA	TRBV5-1	17	TRBJ1-2	NA	CASSSGQILPANYGYTF	TGCGCCAGCAGTTCTGGGCAGATTCTTCCAGCTAACTATGGCTACACCTTC
NA	TRBV4-1	17	TRBJ2-7	NA	CASSQEQGHARPYEQYF	TGCGCCAGCAGCCAAGAACAGGGACACGCACGTCCCTACGAGCAGTACTTC
NA	TRBV30	12	TRBJ1-2	NA	CAWSVSNYGYTF	TGTGCCTGGAGTGTCTCCAACTATGGCTACACCTTC
NA	TRBV15	14	TRBJ1-5	NA	CATSRDWGDQPQHF	TGTGCCACCAGCAGAGATTGGGGAGATCAGCCCCAGCATTTT